This record covers a single TCR beta chain. No antigen is known for it. The PCR used 60 Vbeta and 13 Jbeta primers. Measured with immunoSEQ multiplex PCR; TCRdb has only the in-frame clones, and not every one. This table holds tens of thousands of clones, 78% found once. Per the germline V gene, CDR1 is SGDLS and CDR2 is YYNGEE. The CDR3 has 15 amino acids. Trimming cost V 3 bases and J 0 bases, with 10 bases left between them. This specimen comes from a study of cytomegalovirus exposure and HLA in healthy donors. Study findings and constraints: Most TCR sequences were seen very rarely across donors, but some public TCRs occurred in many.

The specimen sequenced was PBMCs. This receptor was obtained from a male donor in good health and CMV-seropositive. This rearrangement joins TRBV9 to TRBJ1-3; D remains ambiguous. CDR3 region: CASSALSGSGNTIYF. In nucleotides, the CDR3 is TGTGCCAGCAGCGCCTTGTCGGGCTCTGGAAACACCATATATTTT.